The 26 T cell receptor beta chains below all came from one sample that was sequenced in a study of T cells expressing NK-cell markers (dated by TCRdb to between 2020 and 2021). Libraries were made using 5' RACE. Instrument on record: Illumina HiSeq 2000. The reads underwent TCRdb reprocessing, giving one record for each CDR3 protein sequence and no DNA. The table for this sample lists approximately 460,000 distinct CDR3 sequences. 7.3% of the sample belongs to the ten largest clones. The sample taken for sequencing was blood T cells: a sorted CD56 or NKG2C T cell subset, CD4+ or CD8+ T cells, or bulk PBMC T cells (not recorded which). These receptors all come from a woman aged 18-70 years in good health.

The chain couples TRBV12-3 or TRBV12-4 to TRBJ2-3; the TRBD1 assignment by TCRdb is unverifiable without DNA. The CDR3 length is 16 residues. This CDR3 is CASRTTGTWSTDTQYF.

The chain couples TRBV7-9 to TRBJ2-1; TCRdb picks TRBD2, but there is no DNA to check that call. Germline V gene sequence: CDR1 SEHNR, CDR2 FQNEAQ (reference sequence). The length of the CDR3 is 13 residues. This CDR3 reads CASSPSEYNEQFF.

The chain uses TRBV6-4 and TRBJ2-3; TCRdb proposes TRBD1, but this gene call is untestable without DNA. From germline, CDR1 is MRHNA and CDR2 SNTAGT. This CDR3 contains 15 residues. CDR3 residues: CASSDSQGDRGAQYF.

This rearrangement joins TRBV27 to TRBJ1-6. Germline values: CDR1 MNHEY, CDR2 SMNVEV (reference sequence). The CDR3 loop spans 16 amino acids. The CDR3 region is CASSNSRSSYNSPLHF.

The chain has TRBV2 and TRBJ1-2. CDR3 length equals 13 residues. Germline V gives CDR1 SNHLY, CDR2 FYNNEI. CDR3 region: CASRGSFNYGYTF.

The chain carries TRBV27 and TRBJ1-5. Germline lookup yields CDR1 MNHEY and CDR2 SMNVEV (reference sequence). This CDR3 comprises 13 residues. The CDR3 sequence is CASSLSMGQPQHF.

V is TRBV9 and J is TRBJ2-2. Germline V gives CDR1 SGDLS, CDR2 YYNGEE. This CDR3 region has 14 residues. The CDR3: CASSVAENTGELFF.

The rearrangement links TRBV20-1 to TRBJ1-6; without DNA, the TCRdb call of TRBD1 cannot be checked. The CDR3 is 15 amino acids. In germline, CDR1 is DFQATT, CDR2 SNEGSKA (reference sequence). This CDR3 reads CSARDLGRVHSPLHF.

The chain has TRBV19 and TRBJ2-1; TCRdb designates TRBD2, a call that cannot be tested without DNA. This CDR3 spans 17 amino acids. Germline V gene lookup returns CDR1 LNHDA and CDR2 SQIVND (reference sequence). CDR3 sequence reads: CASSISLLKTYYNEQFF.

The rearrangement links TRBV11-2 to TRBJ1-1. The CDR3 runs to 16 residues. Per germline, CDR1 SGHAT and CDR2 FQNNGV. The CDR3: CASSLGPRGQGTEAFF.

The chain couples TRBV20-1 to TRBJ1-1. Germline V gene data show CDR1 as DFQATT and CDR2 as SNEGSKA (reference sequence). The length of the CDR3 is 14 residues. The CDR3 is CSAKSVASNTEAFF.

The V gene is TRBV27, the J gene TRBJ2-1. Germline V gene data show CDR1 as MNHEY and CDR2 as SMNVEV (reference sequence). CDR3 size: 12 residues. CDR3 sequence reads: CASRRWVGEQFF.

The rearrangement uses TRBV28 and TRBJ2-1; the D call of TRBD2 rests on TCRdb alone, since no DNA is present to check it. The CDR3 consists of 13 residues. Germline CDR1 MDHEN, CDR2 SYDVKM. The CDR3 region is CAAMVAGMDEQFF.

V usage is TRBV12-3 or TRBV12-4 and J usage is TRBJ2-1; TCRdb picks TRBD2, but there is no DNA to check that call. The CDR3 loop spans 14 amino acids. CDR3 protein: CASSLTRAYNEQFF.

V and J are TRBV11-2 and TRBJ2-1; the D call from TCRdb, TRBD1, cannot be confirmed without DNA. Germline V gene sequence: CDR1 SGHAT, CDR2 FQNNGV. This CDR3 spans 14 amino acids. CDR3 sequence reads: CASSSFPGGGEQFF.

The CDR3 sequence: CASSHGPVHNEQFF. This chain connects TRBV4-3 to TRBJ2-1; TCRdb's D call of TRBD2 is untestable without DNA. The CDR3 is 14 residues long. Germline V gives CDR1 LGHNA, CDR2 YSLEER.

V and J are TRBV12-3 or TRBV12-4 and TRBJ1-5; the TCRdb call, TRBD1, lacks DNA for checking. This CDR3 is 16 amino acids long. The chain's CDR3 is CASSQGPQGSNQPQHF.

CDR3 region: CSAISAWDLRKETQYF. The J gene is TRBJ2-5, the V gene TRBV20-1. There are 16 residues in the CDR3. CDR1 is DFQATT, CDR2 SNEGSKA, per germline (reference sequence).

The gene calls are TRBV28 and TRBJ1-1. CDR1 is MDHEN and CDR2 is SYDVKM in the germline V gene. The CDR3 loop spans 15 amino acids. This CDR3 reads CASIEWSSSNTEAFF.

The chain has TRBV5-1 and TRBJ2-5; TCRdb lists TRBD2, though no DNA is available to test this call. Germline assignment: CDR1 SGHRS and CDR2 YFSETQ. The CDR3 contains 15 residues. CDR3 region: CASSFGRGGQETQYF.

V usage is TRBV4-3 and J usage is TRBJ1-4. Germline CDR1 and CDR2: LGHNA and YSLEER. CDR3 size: 14 residues. CDR3 protein: CASSQDRGNEKLFF.

The chain links TRBV18 to TRBJ1-4; TCRdb proposes TRBD1, but this gene call is untestable without DNA. CDR3 length: 17 residues. From germline, CDR1 is KGHSH and CDR2 LQKENI. Here the CDR3 reads CASSKETGGATNEKLFF. The complete variable domain, with remaining parts taken from reference TRBV18 and TRBJ1-4, reads NAGVMQNPRHLVRRRGQEARLRCSPMKGHSHVYWYRQLPEEGLKFMVYLQKENIIDESGMPKERFSAEFPKEGPSILRIQQVVRGDSAAYFCASSKETGGATNEKLFFGSGTQLSVL.

The chain links TRBV28 to TRBJ2-1; the D call from TCRdb, TRBD2, cannot be confirmed without DNA. The V gene's germline CDR1 is MDHEN and CDR2 SYDVKM. The length of the CDR3 is 20 residues. CDR3 amino acids: CASSWTVWEASGSGGDEQFF.

The chain is built from TRBV27 and TRBJ2-5; absent DNA, TCRdb's TRBD2 call cannot be checked. The CDR3 loop spans 14 amino acids. Germline V gives CDR1 MNHEY, CDR2 SMNVEV (reference sequence). The CDR3 sequence: CASSHPGLGETQYF.

The V gene is TRBV7-2, the J gene TRBJ1-6. Germline CDR1 is SGHTA and CDR2 is FQGNSA. The length of the CDR3 is 14 residues. The chain's CDR3 is CASSSRLPNSPLHF.

V usage is TRBV29-1 and J usage is TRBJ2-3; TCRdb picks TRBD2, but there is no DNA to check that call. Germline assignment: CDR1 SQVTM and CDR2 ANQGSEA. CDR3 length equals 16 residues. The CDR3 loop reads CSVQPSGRVVSDTQYF.